This T cell receptor (beta chain) was identified during a study of cytomegalovirus exposure and HLA in healthy donors. General observations from the study: Some TCR beta chains (about 180 of them) were listed as cytomegalovirus-associated. A later look showed TCR association rates differing by HLA locus, highest for DRB1 and lowest for HLA-C.

V lost 4 bases, J lost 2 bases, and 10 bases stayed unmatched. CDR3 length: 16 amino acids. Germline V gene sequence: CDR1 SGHVS, CDR2 FQNEAQ. To note about this clone: What it recognizes is unknown.

The PCR used 60 Vbeta and 13 Jbeta primers. Generated by immunoSEQ multiplex PCR, the TCRdb table keeps only in-frame clones and is missing some. The data show some 120,000 clones, roughly 70% seen once. This chain connects TRBV7-8 to TRBJ2-5; 7 positions agree with TRBD1. Specimen: PBMCs. This clonotype was sampled from a woman in her thirties or forties in good health and CMV-seronegative. The CDR3 protein is CASSSYVTGDQETQYF. Written as DNA, the CDR3 is TGTGCCAGCAGCTCCTATGTCACAGGGGATCAAGAGACCCAGTACTTC.